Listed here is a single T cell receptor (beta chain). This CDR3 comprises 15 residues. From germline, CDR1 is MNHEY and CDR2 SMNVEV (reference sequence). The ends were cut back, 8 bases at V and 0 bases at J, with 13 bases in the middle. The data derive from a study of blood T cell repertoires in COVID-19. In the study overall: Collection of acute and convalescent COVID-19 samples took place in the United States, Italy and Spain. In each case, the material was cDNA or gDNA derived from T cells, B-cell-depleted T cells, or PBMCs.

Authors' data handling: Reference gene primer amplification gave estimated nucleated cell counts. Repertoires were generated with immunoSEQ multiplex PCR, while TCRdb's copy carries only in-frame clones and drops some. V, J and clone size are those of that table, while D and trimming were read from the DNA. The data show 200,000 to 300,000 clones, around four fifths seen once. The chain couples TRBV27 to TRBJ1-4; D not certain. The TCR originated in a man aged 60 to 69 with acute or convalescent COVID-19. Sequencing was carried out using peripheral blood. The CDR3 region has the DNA TGTGCCAGCGGGCGCCAGGTTGCAACTAATGAAAAACTGTTTTTT. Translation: CASGRQVATNEKLFF.